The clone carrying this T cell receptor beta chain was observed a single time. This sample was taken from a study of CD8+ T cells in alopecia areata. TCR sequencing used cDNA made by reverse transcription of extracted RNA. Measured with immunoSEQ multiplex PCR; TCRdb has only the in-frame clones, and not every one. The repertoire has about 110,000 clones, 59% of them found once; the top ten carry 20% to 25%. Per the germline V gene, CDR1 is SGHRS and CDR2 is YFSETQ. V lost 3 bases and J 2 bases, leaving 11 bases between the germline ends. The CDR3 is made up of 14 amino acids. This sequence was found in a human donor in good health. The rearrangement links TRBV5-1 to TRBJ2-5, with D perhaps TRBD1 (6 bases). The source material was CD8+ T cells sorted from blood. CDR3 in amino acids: CASSSQGIQETQYF. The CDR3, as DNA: TGCGCCAGCAGCTCCCAGGGGATTCAAGAGACCCAGTACTTC. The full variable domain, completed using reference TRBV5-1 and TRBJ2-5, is KAGVTQTPRYLIKTRGQQVTLSCSPISGHRSVSWYQQTPGQGLQFLFEYFSETQRNKGNFPGRFSGRQFSNSRSEMNVSTLELGDSALYLCASSSQGIQETQYFGPGTRLLVL.